The T cell receptor beta chain under discussion was sequenced for a study of T-cell memory formation after mild COVID-19. There are many counts of this clonotype. No antigen is known for it. Study observations and caveats: Day 37-peaking second-wave clones had unconfirmed SARS-CoV-2 specificity.

TCRdb reanalysed the 5' RACE reads using MiXCR and keeps one entry per CDR3 protein. The profile shows around 200,000 distinct CDR3 sequences, roughly a tenth of them singletons. V was shortened by 4 bases and J by 0 bases, with 11 bases between the two germline ends. The CDR3 is made up of 14 amino acids. CDR1 is SGHRS, CDR2 YFSETQ, per germline. Specimen: PBMCs or a T cell subset sorted from them (not recorded which). The genes are TRBV5-1 and TRBJ2-7, with unresolved D. The receptor comes from a man between 18 and 35 years old who had mild COVID-19 (a few samples of this study predate the infection). Cell type and time point are not known. The CDR3 coding sequence is TGCGCCAGCAGCAACAGTGTTGTCTCCTACGAGCAGTACTTC. It yields the protein CASSNSVVSYEQYF.